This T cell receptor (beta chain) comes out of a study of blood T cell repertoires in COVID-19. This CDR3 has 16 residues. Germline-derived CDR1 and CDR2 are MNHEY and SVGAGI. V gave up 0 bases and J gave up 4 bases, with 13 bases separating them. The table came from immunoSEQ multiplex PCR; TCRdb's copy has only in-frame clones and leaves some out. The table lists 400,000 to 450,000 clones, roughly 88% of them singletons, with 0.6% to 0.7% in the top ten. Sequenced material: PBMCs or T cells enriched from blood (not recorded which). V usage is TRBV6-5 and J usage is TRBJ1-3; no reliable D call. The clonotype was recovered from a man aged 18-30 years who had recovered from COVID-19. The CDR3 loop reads CASSYSRAGWGNTIYF. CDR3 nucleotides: TGTGCCAGCAGTTACTCGCGCGCAGGTTGGGGAAACACCATATATTTT.